A single sample is the source of the 18 T cell receptor beta chains below, sequenced in a study of shared clonotypes between healthy human individuals. Only in-frame clones appear in the TCRdb table, and some are missing; sequencing was by immunoSEQ multiplex PCR. Here the sample spans 2 million to 2.5 million clones, 80% to 95% being singletons. Material: naive CD4+ T cells from PBMCs. Subset in this sample: CD45RA+ positively selected. The origin of the receptors is a man aged 18 to 29 in good health. Some clones in this sample may be carry-over from other donors' samples.

V and J are TRBV7-3 and TRBJ2-5; D gene ambiguous. V lost 5 bases and J 5 bases, leaving 12 bases between the germline ends. In germline, CDR1 is SGHTA, CDR2 FQGTGA. This CDR3 has 13 amino acids. The CDR3 nucleotides read TGTGCCAGCAGCCCCGACCGGCGGGAGACCCAGTACTTC. This translates into CASSPDRRETQYF.

V gene TRBV30 combines with J gene TRBJ1-3; 7 positions match TRBD1. The CDR3 contains 13 residues. J was trimmed by 3 bases and V by 6 bases; bases with no gene match: 5. Per the germline V gene, CDR1 is GTSNPN and CDR2 is SVGIG (reference sequence). The chain's CDR3 is CACDRVGGNTIYF. CDR3 in DNA: TGTGCCTGTGACAGGGTGGGTGGAAACACCATATATTTT.

The J gene is TRBJ1-2, the V gene TRBV18; 7 bases agree with TRBD1. After removal of 5 bases from V and 8 bases from J, the junction contained 8 bases not matched to a gene. Germline lookup yields CDR1 KGHSH and CDR2 LQKENI. This CDR3 comprises 13 residues. This CDR3 reads CASSDEGAGGYTF. DNA for the CDR3: TGTGCCAGCTCAGATGAGGGGGCCGGGGGCTACACCTTC.

A single count supports this clone. This CDR3 is CASRSGAGFMYEQFF. CDR3 in DNA: TGTGCCAGCCGGTCCGGGGCAGGGTTTATGTATGAGCAGTTCTTC. V gene TRBV6-4 combines with J gene TRBJ2-1; D may correspond to TRBD1 or TRBD2 (5 bases each). Germline V lookup: CDR1 MRHNA, CDR2 SNTAGT. V was clipped by 8 bases and J by 8 bases, with 22 bases between them. The length of the CDR3 is 15 residues.

This sequence joins TRBV7-2 and TRBJ2-2; 9 bases fit TRBD1. Germline V gene lookup returns CDR1 SGHTA and CDR2 FQGNSA. V was clipped by 7 bases and J by 8 bases; unmatched bases: 14. CDR3 size: 16 residues. The CDR3 region is CASTTPPGTGTGELFF. As DNA, the CDR3 is TGTGCCAGCACCACCCCCCCTGGGACAGGGACGGGGGAGCTGTTTTTT.

The chain uses TRBV21-1 and TRBJ1-3. TRBV21-1 is flagged as a pseudogene. The CDR3 is 15 residues long. The CDR3 region is CASSKAGESGNTIYF. The CDR3 nucleotides are TGTGCCAGCAGCAAAGCTGGGGAGTCTGGAAACACCATATATTTT.

The chain recombines TRBV7-2 with TRBJ1-2; D is perhaps TRBD1 (5 bases). Germline assignment: CDR1 SGHTA and CDR2 FQGNSA. This CDR3 is built from 13 residues. Trimming shortened V by 5 bases and J by 4 bases, and 11 bases separated the two germline ends. The CDR3 region has the DNA TGTGCCAGCAGCCAGGGCCGGGGCTATGGCTACACCTTC. This sequence encodes CASSQGRGYGYTF. Full variable domain (missing parts from reference TRBV7-2 and TRBJ1-2): GAGVSQSPSNKVTEKGKDVELRCDPISGHTALYWYRQSLGQGLEFLIYFQGNSAPDKSGLPSDRFSAERTGGSVSTLTIQRTQQEDSAVYLCASSQGRGYGYTFGSGTRLTVV.

V is TRBV27 and J is TRBJ2-3, with D unclear. Trimming removed 2 bases at V and 5 bases at J, with 5 bases between. The length of the CDR3 is 12 residues. Germline V gene sequence: CDR1 MNHEY, CDR2 SMNVEV (reference sequence). The CDR3 nucleotides are TGTGCCAGCAGTTTAGAAGGAGATACGCAGTATTTT. It codes for CASSLEGDTQYF.

The V call is TRBV28, the J call TRBJ2-3, with D perhaps matching TRBD2 (5 bases). The germline V and J ends were trimmed by 5 bases and 2 bases, with 23 bases remaining between them. There are 18 residues in the CDR3. Germline lookup yields CDR1 MDHEN and CDR2 SYDVKM. Here the CDR3 DNA reads TGTGCCAGCAGTCCCAGGCCATTTACTAGTGCGACCACAGATACGCAGTATTTT. It yields the protein CASSPRPFTSATTDTQYF.

In the case of this clone: Within the sample, other DNA sequences also encode this same CDR3. The rearrangement joins TRBV28 to TRBJ1-1; 10 nucleotides agree with TRBD1. The CDR3 runs 14 residues. The germline V gene has CDR1 MDHEN and CDR2 SYDVKM. The J segment lost 5 bases and the V segment lost 5 bases, leaving 5 bases of the junction unmatched. CDR3 coding DNA: TGTGCCAGCAGTACGCGGACAGGGGGAACTGAAGCTTTCTTT. Translating it yields CASSTRTGGTEAFF.

The gene calls are TRBV9 and TRBJ2-3; 9 bases match TRBD1. J lost 9 bases, V lost 0 bases, and 11 bases had no gene match. CDR1 SGDLS and CDR2 YYNGEE come from the germline V gene. The CDR3 length is 16 residues. CDR3 in amino acids: CASSVGRQGVGWTQYF. In nucleotides, the CDR3 is TGTGCCAGCAGCGTAGGGCGACAGGGGGTAGGATGGACGCAGTATTTT. The full variable domain, rest sourced from reference TRBV9 and TRBJ2-3, is DSGVTQTPKHLITATGQRVTLRCSPRSGDLSVYWYQQSLDQGLQFLIQYYNGEERAKGNILERFSAQQFPDLHSELNLSSLELGDSALYFCASSVGRQGVGWTQYFGPGTRLTVL.

V usage is TRBV28 and J usage is TRBJ2-1; 10 nucleotides agree with TRBD2. The CDR3 consists of 13 residues. Trimming took 7 bases from V and 6 from J; bases not matched to a gene: 3. The V gene's germline CDR1 is MDHEN and CDR2 SYDVKM. CDR3 DNA sequence: TGTGCCAGCATGAGCGGGGGGGGCAATGAGCAGTTCTTC. Translated: CASMSGGGNEQFF.

The chain combines TRBV5-1 with TRBJ1-2; D unclear. The CDR3 has 17 residues. V was shortened by 0 bases and J by 0 bases, with 15 bases between the two germline ends. Looked up from germline, CDR1 is SGHRS and CDR2 is YFSETQ. Written as DNA, the CDR3 is TGCGCCAGCAGCTTGGATGCTGCGGGAGCCACTAACTATGGCTACACCTTC. It is translated as CASSLDAAGATNYGYTF.

The chain links TRBV5-1 to TRBJ2-2, with TRBD2 matching over 9 bases. The length of the CDR3 is 17 residues. Germline loops: CDR1 SGHRS, CDR2 YFSETQ. The junction had 12 bases not matched to a gene; V was cut back by 2 bases and J by 7 bases. This chain's CDR3 is CASSLAGGATPLGELFF. CDR3 bases: TGCGCCAGCAGCTTAGCGGGAGGCGCCACTCCCCTCGGGGAGCTGTTTTTT.

The J gene is TRBJ2-1, the V gene TRBV7-3; possibly TRBD1 or TRBD2 for D (5 bases each). The CDR3 runs to 15 residues. V lost 5 bases and J 9 bases, leaving 20 bases between the germline ends. Germline V gene data show CDR1 as SGHTA and CDR2 as FQGTGA. CDR3 region: CASSKWTGPDSEQFF. The CDR3 nucleotides are TGTGCCAGCAGCAAGTGGACGGGGCCGGATTCTGAGCAGTTCTTC.

A word on this clone: Compared with germline, one end of the junction differs, possibly owing to a read error. The chain is built from TRBV6-1 and TRBJ1-2; TRBD1 is a possible D gene (6 bases). This CDR3 has 13 amino acids. Germline CDR1 is MNHNS and CDR2 is SASEGT. This CDR3 reads CASREGGEDGYTF. CDR3 DNA sequence: TGTGCCAGCAGGGAAGGGGGGGAGGACGGCTACACCTTC.

The rearrangement joins TRBV7-9 to TRBJ2-7; 8 nucleotides agree with TRBD2. Germline V CDR1 and CDR2: SEHNR, FQNEAQ (reference sequence). V shed 8 bases, J shed 2 bases, and the junction held 11 bases outside the gene matches. This CDR3 has 15 amino acids. CDR3 amino acids: CASGGQAGGTYEQYF. As DNA, the CDR3 is TGTGCCAGCGGGGGTCAGGCGGGAGGAACCTACGAGCAGTACTTC.

The chain is built from TRBV4-1 and TRBJ2-7; tentatively, D is TRBD1 (6 bases). Germline loops: CDR1 MGHRA, CDR2 YSYEKL. The CDR3 totals 15 residues. The V gene lost 2 bases and the J gene lost 7 bases, with 18 bases spanning the gap. The CDR3 sequence is CASSQQGPSLGEQYF. The CDR3, as DNA: TGCGCCAGCAGCCAACAGGGGCCGAGTTTGGGGGAGCAGTACTTC.